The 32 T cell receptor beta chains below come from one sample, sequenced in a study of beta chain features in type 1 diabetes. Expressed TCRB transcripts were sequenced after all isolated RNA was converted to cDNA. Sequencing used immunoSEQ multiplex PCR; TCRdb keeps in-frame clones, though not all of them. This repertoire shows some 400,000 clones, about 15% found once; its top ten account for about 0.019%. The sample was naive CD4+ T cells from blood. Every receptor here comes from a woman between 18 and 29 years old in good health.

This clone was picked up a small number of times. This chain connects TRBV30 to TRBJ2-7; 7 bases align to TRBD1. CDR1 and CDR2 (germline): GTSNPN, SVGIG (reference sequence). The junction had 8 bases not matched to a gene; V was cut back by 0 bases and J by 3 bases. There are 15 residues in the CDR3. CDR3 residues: CAWSVQRGLDYEQYF. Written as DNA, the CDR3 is TGTGCCTGGAGTGTACAAAGGGGGCTTGACTACGAGCAGTACTTC.

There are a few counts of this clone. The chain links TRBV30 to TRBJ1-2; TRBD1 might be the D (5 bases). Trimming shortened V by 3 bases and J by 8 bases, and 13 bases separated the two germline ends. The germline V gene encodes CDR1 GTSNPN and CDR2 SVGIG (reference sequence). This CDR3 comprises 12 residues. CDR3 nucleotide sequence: TGTGCCTGGAGCCTACAGGTGTCGGGCTACACCTTC. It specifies CAWSLQVSGYTF.

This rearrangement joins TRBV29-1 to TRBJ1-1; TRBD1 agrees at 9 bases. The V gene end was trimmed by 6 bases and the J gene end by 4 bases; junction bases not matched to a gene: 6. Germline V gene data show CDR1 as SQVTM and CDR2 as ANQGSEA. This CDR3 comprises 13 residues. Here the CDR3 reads CSVYRQGGTEAFF. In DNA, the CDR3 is TGCAGCGTCTACAGACAGGGGGGCACTGAAGCTTTCTTT.

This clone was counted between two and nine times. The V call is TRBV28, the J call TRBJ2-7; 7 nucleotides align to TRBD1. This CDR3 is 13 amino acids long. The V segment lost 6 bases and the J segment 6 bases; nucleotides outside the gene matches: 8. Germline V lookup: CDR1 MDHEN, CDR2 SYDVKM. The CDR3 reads CASSFDRVREQYF. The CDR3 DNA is TGTGCCAGCAGCTTCGACAGGGTTCGCGAGCAGTACTTC.

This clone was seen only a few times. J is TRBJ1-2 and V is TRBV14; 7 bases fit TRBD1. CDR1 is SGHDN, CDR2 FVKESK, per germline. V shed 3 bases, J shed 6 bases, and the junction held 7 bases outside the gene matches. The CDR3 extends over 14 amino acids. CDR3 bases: TGTGCCAGCAGCCACGACAGGGAACGTGATGGCTACACCTTC. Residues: CASSHDRERDGYTF.

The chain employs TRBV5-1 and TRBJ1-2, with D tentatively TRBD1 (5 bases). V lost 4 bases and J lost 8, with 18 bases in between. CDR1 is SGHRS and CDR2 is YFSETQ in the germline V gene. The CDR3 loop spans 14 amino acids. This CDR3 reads CASSPGVPGDGYTF. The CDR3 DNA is TGCGCCAGCAGCCCCGGGGTCCCGGGGGACGGCTACACCTTC.

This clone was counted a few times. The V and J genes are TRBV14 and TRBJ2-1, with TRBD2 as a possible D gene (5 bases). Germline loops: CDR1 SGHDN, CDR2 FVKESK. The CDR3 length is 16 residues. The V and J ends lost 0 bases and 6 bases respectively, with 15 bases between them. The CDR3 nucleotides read TGTGCCAGCAGCCAAGATGGGAGTTTTTCCGGCAATGAGCAGTTCTTC. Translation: CASSQDGSFSGNEQFF.

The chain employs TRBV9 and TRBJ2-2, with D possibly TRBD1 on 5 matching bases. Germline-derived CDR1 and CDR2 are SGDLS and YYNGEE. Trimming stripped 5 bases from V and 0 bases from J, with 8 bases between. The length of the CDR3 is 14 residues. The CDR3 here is CASRVQANTGELFF. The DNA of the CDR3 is TGTGCCAGCAGGGTACAGGCGAACACCGGGGAGCTGTTTTTT.

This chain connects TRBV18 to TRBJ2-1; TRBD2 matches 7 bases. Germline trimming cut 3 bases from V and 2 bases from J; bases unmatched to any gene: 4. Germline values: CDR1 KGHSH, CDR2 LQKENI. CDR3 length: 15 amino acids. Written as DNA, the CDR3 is TGTGCCAGCTCACCGGGCGGGAGCCCCTACAATGAGCAGTTCTTC. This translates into CASSPGGSPYNEQFF.

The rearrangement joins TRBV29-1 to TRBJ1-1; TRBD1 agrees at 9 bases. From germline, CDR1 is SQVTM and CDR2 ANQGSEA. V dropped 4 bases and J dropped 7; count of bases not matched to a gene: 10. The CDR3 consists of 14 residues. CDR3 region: CSVAGTGYTSEAFF. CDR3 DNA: TGCAGCGTTGCCGGGACAGGGTACACTAGTGAAGCTTTCTTT.

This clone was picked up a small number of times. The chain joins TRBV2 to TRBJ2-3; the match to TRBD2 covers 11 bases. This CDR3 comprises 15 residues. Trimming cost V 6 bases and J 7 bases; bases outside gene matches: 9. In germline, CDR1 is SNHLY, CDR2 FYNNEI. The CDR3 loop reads CASRAGTSGPHTQYF. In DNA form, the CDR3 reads TGTGCCAGCAGGGCCGGGACTAGCGGACCCCATACGCAGTATTTT.

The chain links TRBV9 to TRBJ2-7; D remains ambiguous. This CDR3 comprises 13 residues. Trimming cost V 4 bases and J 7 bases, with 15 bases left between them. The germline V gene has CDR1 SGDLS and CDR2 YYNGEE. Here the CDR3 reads CASSSPSTREQYF. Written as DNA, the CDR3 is TGTGCCAGCAGCTCACCGTCCACCAGGGAGCAGTACTTC.

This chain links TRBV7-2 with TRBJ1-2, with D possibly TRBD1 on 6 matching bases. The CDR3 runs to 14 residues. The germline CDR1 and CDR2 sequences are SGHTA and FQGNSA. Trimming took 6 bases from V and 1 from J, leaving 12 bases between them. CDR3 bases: TGTGCCAGCAGTTCTTACAGGGTTAACTATGGCTACACCTTC. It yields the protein CASSSYRVNYGYTF.

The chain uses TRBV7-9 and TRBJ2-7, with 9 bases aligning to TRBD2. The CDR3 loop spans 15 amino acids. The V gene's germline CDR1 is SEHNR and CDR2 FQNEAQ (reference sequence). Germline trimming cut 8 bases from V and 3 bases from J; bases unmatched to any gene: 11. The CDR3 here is CASEPRGSGSYEQYF. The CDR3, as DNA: TGTGCCAGCGAACCCCGGGGTAGCGGGAGCTACGAGCAGTACTTC. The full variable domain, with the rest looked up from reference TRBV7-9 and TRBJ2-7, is DTGVSQNPRHKITKRGQNVTFRCDPISEHNRLYWYRQTLGQGPEFLTYFQNEAQLEKSRLLSDRFSAERPKGSFSTLEIQRTEQGDSAMYLCASEPRGSGSYEQYFGPGTRLTVT.

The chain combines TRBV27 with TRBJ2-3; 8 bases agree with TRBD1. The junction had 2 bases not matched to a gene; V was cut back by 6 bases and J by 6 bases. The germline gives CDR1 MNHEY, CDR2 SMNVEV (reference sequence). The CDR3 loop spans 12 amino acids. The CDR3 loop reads CASRAGGDTQYF. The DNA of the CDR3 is TGTGCCAGCAGAGCAGGGGGCGATACGCAGTATTTT.

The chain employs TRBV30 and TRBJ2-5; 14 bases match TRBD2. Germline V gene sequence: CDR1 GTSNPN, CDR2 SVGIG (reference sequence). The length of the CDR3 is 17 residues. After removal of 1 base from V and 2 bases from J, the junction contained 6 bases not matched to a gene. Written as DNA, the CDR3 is TGTGCCTGGAGTGCCCTCGGACTAGCGGGAGGACAAGAGACCCAGTACTTC. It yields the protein CAWSALGLAGGQETQYF.

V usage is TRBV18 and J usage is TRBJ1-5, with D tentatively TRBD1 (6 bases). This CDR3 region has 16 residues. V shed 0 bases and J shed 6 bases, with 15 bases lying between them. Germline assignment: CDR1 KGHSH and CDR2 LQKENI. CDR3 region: CASSPPGVQGLQPQHF. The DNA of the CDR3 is TGTGCCAGCTCACCACCTGGCGTGCAGGGGCTTCAGCCCCAGCATTTT.

The CDR3 is CAWSPSRTSGISREQYF. Here the CDR3 DNA reads TGTGCCTGGAGTCCAAGCCGGACTAGCGGGATATCAAGGGAGCAGTACTTC. The chain recombines TRBV30 with TRBJ2-5; 12 nucleotides agree with TRBD2. V lost 2 bases and J lost 11; bases outside the gene matches: 18. Germline V gives CDR1 GTSNPN, CDR2 SVGIG (reference sequence). The CDR3 is 17 amino acids.

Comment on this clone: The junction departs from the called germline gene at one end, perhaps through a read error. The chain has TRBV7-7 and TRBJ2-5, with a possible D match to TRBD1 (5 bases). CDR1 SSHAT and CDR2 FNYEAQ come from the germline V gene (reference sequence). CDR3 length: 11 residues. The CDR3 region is CASTQGKTQYF. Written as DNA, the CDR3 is TGTGCTAGCACCCAGGGAAAGACCCAGTACTTC.

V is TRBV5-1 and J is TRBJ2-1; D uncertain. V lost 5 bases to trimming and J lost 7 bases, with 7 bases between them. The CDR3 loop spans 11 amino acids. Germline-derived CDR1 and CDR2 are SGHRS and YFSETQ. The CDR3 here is CASRSTNEQFF. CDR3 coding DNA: TGCGCCAGCAGATCTACGAATGAGCAGTTCTTC.

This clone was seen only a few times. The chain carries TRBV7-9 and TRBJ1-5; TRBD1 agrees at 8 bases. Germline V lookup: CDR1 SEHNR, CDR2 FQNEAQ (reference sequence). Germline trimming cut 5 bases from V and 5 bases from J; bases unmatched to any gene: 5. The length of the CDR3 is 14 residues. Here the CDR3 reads CASSMDRDYQPQHF. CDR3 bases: TGTGCCAGCAGCATGGACAGGGACTATCAGCCCCAGCATTTT.

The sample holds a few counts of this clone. The CDR3 here is CASGTGGETQYF. The CDR3 DNA follows: TGTGCCAGCGGGACAGGGGGCGAGACCCAGTACTTC. The V and J genes are TRBV7-9 and TRBJ2-5, with 12 positions matching TRBD1. CDR3 size: 12 residues. Trimming at V came to 8 bases and at J to 5 bases, leaving 0 bases not matched to a gene. Germline V lookup: CDR1 SEHNR, CDR2 FQNEAQ (reference sequence).

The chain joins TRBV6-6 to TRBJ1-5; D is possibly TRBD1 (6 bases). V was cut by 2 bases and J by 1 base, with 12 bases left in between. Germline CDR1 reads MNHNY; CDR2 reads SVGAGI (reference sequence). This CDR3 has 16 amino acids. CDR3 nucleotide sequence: TGTGCCAGCAGTTACCTAAGGGGGAGAAGCAATCAGCCCCAGCATTTT. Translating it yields CASSYLRGRSNQPQHF.

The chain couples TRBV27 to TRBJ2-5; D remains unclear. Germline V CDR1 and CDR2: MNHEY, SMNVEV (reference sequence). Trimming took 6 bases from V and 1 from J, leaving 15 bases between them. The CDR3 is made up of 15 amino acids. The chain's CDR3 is CASSQLTHLQETQYF. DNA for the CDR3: TGTGCCAGCAGCCAACTAACCCACCTCCAAGAGACCCAGTACTTC.

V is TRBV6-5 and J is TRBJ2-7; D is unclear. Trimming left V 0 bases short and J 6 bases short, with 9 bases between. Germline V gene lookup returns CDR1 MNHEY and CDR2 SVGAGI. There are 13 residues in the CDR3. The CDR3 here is CASSYSQESEQYF. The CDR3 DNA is TGTGCCAGCAGTTACTCTCAGGAAAGCGAGCAGTACTTC.

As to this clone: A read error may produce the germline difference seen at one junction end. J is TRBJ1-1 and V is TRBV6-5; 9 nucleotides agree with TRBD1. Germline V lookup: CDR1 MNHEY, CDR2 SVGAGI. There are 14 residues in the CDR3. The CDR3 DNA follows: TGTGCCAGCAGCCTTGACAGGGGGTTAGTCAAGCAGATCTTT. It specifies CASSLDRGLVKQIF.

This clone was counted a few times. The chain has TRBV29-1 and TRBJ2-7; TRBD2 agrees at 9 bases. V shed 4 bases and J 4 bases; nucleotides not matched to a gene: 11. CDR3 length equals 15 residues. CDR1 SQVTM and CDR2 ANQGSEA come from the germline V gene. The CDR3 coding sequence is TGCAGCGTTGTACCTAGCGGGATAGGAACTTACGAGCAGTACTTC. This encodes CSVVPSGIGTYEQYF.

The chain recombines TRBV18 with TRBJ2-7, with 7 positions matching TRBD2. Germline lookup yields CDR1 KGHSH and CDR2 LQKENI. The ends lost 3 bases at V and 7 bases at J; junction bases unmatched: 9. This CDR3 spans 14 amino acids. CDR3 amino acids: CASSPETIAGEQYF. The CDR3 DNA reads TGTGCCAGCTCACCCGAGACCATAGCGGGTGAGCAGTACTTC.

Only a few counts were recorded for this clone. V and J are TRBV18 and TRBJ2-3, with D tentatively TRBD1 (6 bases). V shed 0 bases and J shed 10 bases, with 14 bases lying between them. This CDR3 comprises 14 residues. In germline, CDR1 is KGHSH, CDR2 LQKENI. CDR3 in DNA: TGTGCCAGCTCACCACCTCTGACAGGCGGCTCGCAGTATTTT. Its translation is CASSPPLTGGSQYF.

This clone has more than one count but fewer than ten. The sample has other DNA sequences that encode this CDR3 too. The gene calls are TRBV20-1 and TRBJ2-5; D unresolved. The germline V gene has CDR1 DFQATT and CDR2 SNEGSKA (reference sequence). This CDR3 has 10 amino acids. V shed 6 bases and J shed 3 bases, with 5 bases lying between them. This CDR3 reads CSALKETQYF. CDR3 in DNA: TGCAGTGCCCTAAAAGAGACCCAGTACTTC.

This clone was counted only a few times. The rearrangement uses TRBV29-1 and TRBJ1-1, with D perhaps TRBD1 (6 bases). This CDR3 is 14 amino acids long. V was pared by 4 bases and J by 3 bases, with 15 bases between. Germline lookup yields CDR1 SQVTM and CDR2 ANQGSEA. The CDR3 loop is CSVGGGRGYTEAFF. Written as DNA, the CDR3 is TGCAGCGTTGGAGGGGGAAGAGGGTACACTGAAGCTTTCTTT.

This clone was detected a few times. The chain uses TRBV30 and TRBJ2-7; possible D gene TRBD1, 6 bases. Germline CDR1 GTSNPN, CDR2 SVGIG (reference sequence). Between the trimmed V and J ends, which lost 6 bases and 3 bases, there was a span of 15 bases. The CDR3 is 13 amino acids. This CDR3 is CACRRDTYYEQYF. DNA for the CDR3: TGTGCCTGCCGCCGGGACACCTACTACGAGCAGTACTTC.